Below are 5 T cell receptor beta chains sequenced from a single sample in a study of cytomegalovirus exposure and HLA in healthy donors. Data came from immunoSEQ multiplex PCR; TCRdb stores just in-frame clones and leaves some out. This sample has over 200,000 clones, with approximately 82% found just once. The sample was PBMCs. The receptors derive from a woman aged 18-29 years in good health and CMV-seronegative.

The genes are TRBV27 and TRBJ2-7, with TRBD1 matching over 10 bases. This CDR3 has 14 amino acids. Germline V gene data show CDR1 as MNHEY and CDR2 as SMNVEV (reference sequence). V was clipped by 5 bases and J by 7 bases; unmatched bases: 8. The CDR3 bases are TGTGCCAGCAGTACCCCGGGACAGGGGCGAGAGCAGTACTTC. It encodes CASSTPGQGREQYF.

The rearrangement uses TRBV18 and TRBJ1-5, with D perhaps TRBD1 (6 bases). CDR3 size: 13 residues. V gave up 3 bases and J gave up 4 bases, with 7 bases separating them. Germline V CDR1 and CDR2: KGHSH, LQKENI. The CDR3 bases are TGTGCCAGCTCACCGGGACAAAATCAGCCCCAGCATTTT. Translated: CASSPGQNQPQHF.

The chain employs TRBV6-6 and TRBJ2-7; 11 positions agree with TRBD2. The CDR3 covers 15 residues. J was trimmed by 7 bases and V by 7 bases; bases with no gene match: 12. CDR1 and CDR2 (germline): MNHNY, SVGAGI (reference sequence). Here the CDR3 DNA reads TGTGCCAGCATGAGACCGGGACTAGCGGCACCAGAGCAGTACTTC. The encoded protein is CASMRPGLAAPEQYF.

The chain links TRBV2 to TRBJ2-1, with D uncertain. Per germline, CDR1 SNHLY and CDR2 FYNNEI. V lost 4 bases, J lost 0 bases, and 16 bases lay in between. This CDR3 region has 17 residues. The CDR3 here is CASSGTSITASYNEQFF. As DNA, the CDR3 is TGTGCCAGCAGTGGGACCAGTATTACCGCCTCCTACAATGAGCAGTTCTTC.

The chain joins TRBV6-5 to TRBJ1-2; a weak D match, TRBD1 (5 bases). Trimming removed 2 bases from V and 3 bases from J, with 7 bases in between. Germline V gene data show CDR1 as MNHEY and CDR2 as SVGAGI. CDR3 length: 13 residues. The CDR3: CASSYGTHYGYTF. The CDR3 nucleotides are TGTGCCAGCAGTTACGGGACTCACTATGGCTACACCTTC.